The present entry profiles one T cell receptor (beta chain) with its context. The antigen is undetermined. The sample belongs to a study of OX40 agonist ivuxolimab in advanced cancers. Study background: Patients received the agonistic anti-OX40 (CD134) antibody ivuxolimab. Prior therapy, whether anti-PD-1, anti-PD-L1 or anti-CTLA-4, was allowed, and about 40% had some. Mean age 60 years, range about 20 to 79; 82.7% male.

Some clones are missing from TCRdb's copy, which holds only in-frame ones; the method was immunoSEQ multiplex PCR. The sample carries 70,000 to 75,000 clones, 85% recorded once. The CDR3 has 15 amino acids. The J segment lost 3 bases and the V segment lost 5 bases, leaving 8 bases of the junction unmatched. Germline assignment: CDR1 MNHEY and CDR2 SVGAGI. Study outcomes and limitations: At 0.1 to 3.0 mg/kg, clonal expansion of CD4+ and CD8+ blood T cells had occurred by week 6.

The sample consisted of CD4+ or CD8+ T cells sorted from blood, taken in a trial of the OX40 agonist ivuxolimab. The rearrangement uses TRBV6-5 and TRBJ2-7; TRBD1 matches at 9 bases. This clonotype originated in an adult with an advanced solid tumor such as melanoma, head and neck, liver or kidney cancer. CDR3 sequence: CASSPWTGDYYEQYF. Here the CDR3 DNA reads TGTGCCAGCAGTCCCTGGACAGGGGACTACTACGAGCAGTACTTC.